The rows below give T cell receptor beta chains drawn from one sample of a study of T cells in Graves' hyperthyroidism and ophthalmopathy. TCRdb recomputed calls from the multiplex PCR reads with MiXCR, one row per CDR3 protein. Of 360,000 or so distinct CDR3 sequences in the sample, about 16% were seen once. The sample taken for sequencing was blood. These receptor sequences come from a woman aged 55-70 years with Graves' ophthalmopathy. Both conserved end residues are part of each CDR3. The D gene is left open where the match is weak. Size is stated for part of the rows, as once, few or many counts, or as a class when the clone is expanded.

abundance,j_gene,len,d_gene,v_gene,CDR3nt,CDR3aa
few,TRBJ1-2,12,.,TRBV29-1,TGCAGCGTTGACGAGGGTGGCTATGGCTACACCTTC,CSVDEGGYGYTF
many,TRBJ2-5,13,.,TRBV20-1,TGCAGTGCTAGGAGGGGGATTGAAGAGACCCAGTACTTC,CSARRGIEETQYF
few,TRBJ1-6,13,.,TRBV20-1,TGCAGTGCCTGGGACCCTAGGGAGTCACCCCTCCACTTT,CSAWDPRESPLHF
.,TRBJ2-7,11,.,TRBV6-1,TGTGCCAGCAACCGGCTAGGCGAGCAGTACTTC,CASNRLGEQYF
many,TRBJ2-5,14,.,TRBV7-8,TGTGCCAGCAGCTCCCTCGGCGGTCAAGAGACCCAGTACTTC,CASSSLGGQETQYF
.,TRBJ2-2,16,.,TRBV15,TGTGCCACCAGCAGAGAGGCCGGGAGTAACACCGGGGAGCTGTTTTTT,CATSREAGSNTGELFF
.,TRBJ1-2,16,.,TRBV20-1,TGCAGTGCTAGATCTGCGGACACTTCTATGGGGTATGGCTACACCTTC,CSARSADTSMGYGYTF
few,TRBJ1-2,9,.,TRBV20-1,TGCAGTGCTAGTAGCGGCTACACCTTC,CSASSGYTF
many,TRBJ2-3,15,.,TRBV5-1,TGCGCCAGCAGCCAGGGTCAGAGGGGCACAGATACGCAGTATTTT,CASSQGQRGTDTQYF
.,TRBJ2-3,21,TRBD2,TRBV7-2,TGTGCCAGCAGCGTAGCAGGAAGTACTCCCGGACTAGCGGGAGTCTTAGATACGCAGTATTTT,CASSVAGSTPGLAGVLDTQYF
.,TRBJ2-5,14,.,TRBV6-5,TGTGCCAGCAGTTACGATAGGGACGGAGAGACCCAGTACTTC,CASSYDRDGETQYF
many,TRBJ2-5,15,TRBD1,TRBV5-1,TGCGCCAGCAGCCTCAGACAGGGGGCTTGGGAGACCCAGTACTTC,CASSLRQGAWETQYF
.,TRBJ2-7,15,TRBD2,TRBV28,TGTGCCAGCAGCCACGGACTAGCGGGAACTTACGAGCAGTACTTC,CASSHGLAGTYEQYF
few,TRBJ1-3,11,.,TRBV24-1,TGTGCCACCAGTGATGGATACACCATATATTTT,CATSDGYTIYF
many,TRBJ2-2,14,TRBD1,TRBV7-2,TGTGCCAGCAGTAGACAGGGGGCCACCGGGGAGCTGTTTTTT,CASSRQGATGELFF
many,TRBJ2-5,14,TRBD2,TRBV12-3/TRBV12-4,TGTGCCAGCAGTCCGGGGACTATTCAAGAGACCCAGTACTTC,CASSPGTIQETQYF
few,TRBJ2-7,14,TRBD2,TRBV2,TGTGCCAGCACGTGGACTAGGGGAACCTACGAGCAGTACTTC,CASTWTRGTYEQYF
.,TRBJ2-2,15,.,TRBV18,TGTGCCAGCTCACCAGTCCAAGGTGTCACCGGGGAGCTGTTTTTT,CASSPVQGVTGELFF
few,TRBJ2-4,13,.,TRBV7-9,TGTGCCAGCAGCGATAACAGAAAAAACATTCAGTACTTC,CASSDNRKNIQYF
.,TRBJ2-1,19,.,TRBV14,TGTGCCAGCAGCCAAGCCCCCTTGGGACCCAGGAGCTCCTACAATGAGCAGTTCTTC,CASSQAPLGPRSSYNEQFF
many,TRBJ1-4,14,.,TRBV12-3/TRBV12-4,TGTGCCAGCAGTTTAGGGGGGGCTAGCGAAAAACTGTTTTTT,CASSLGGASEKLFF
many,TRBJ1-1,15,.,TRBV6-1,TGTGCCAGCAGTGTCAGCAGGGCGAGGGAGGCTGAAGCTTTCTTT,CASSVSRAREAEAFF
many,TRBJ2-3,13,.,TRBV11-2,TGTGCCAGCAGCTTAGGAAGAACAGATACGCAGTATTTT,CASSLGRTDTQYF
many,TRBJ2-1,13,TRBD2,TRBV18,TGTGCCAGCTCACCAGGACTAGCGGATGAGCAGTTCTTC,CASSPGLADEQFF
many,TRBJ1-1,14,TRBD1,TRBV7-3,TGTGCCAGCAGCTTGCACACAGGGGGCACTGAAGCTTTCTTT,CASSLHTGGTEAFF
.,TRBJ2-2,15,TRBD2,TRBV5-1,TGCGCCAGCAGCGCCGCGGGAGGGAGCACCGGGGAGCTGTTTTTT,CASSAAGGSTGELFF
many,TRBJ2-1,13,TRBD2,TRBV12-3/TRBV12-4,TGTGCCAGCAGACTCGAGGGAGGGAATGAGCAGTTCTTC,CASRLEGGNEQFF
many,TRBJ2-1,14,.,TRBV6-1,TGTGCCAGCAGCTTTGGACTATCCTACAATGAGCAGTTCTTC,CASSFGLSYNEQFF
.,TRBJ1-5,14,TRBD1,TRBV15,TGTGCCACCGATTGGGACAGGAGCAATCAGCCCCAGCATTTT,CATDWDRSNQPQHF
few,TRBJ2-6,15,TRBD1,TRBV6-1,TGTGCCAGCAGTTTTAGGGGGCGCGGGGCCAACGTCCTGACTTTC,CASSFRGRGANVLTF
.,TRBJ2-1,16,TRBD2,TRBV19,TGTGCCAGTAGTTCCGGACTAGCGGAGTCCTACAATGAGCAGTTCTTC,CASSSGLAESYNEQFF
.,TRBJ1-6,12,.,TRBV7-9,TGTGCCAGCAGCTTAGGAAATTCACCCCTCCACTTT,CASSLGNSPLHF
many,TRBJ2-6,14,.,TRBV13,TGTGCCAGCTTACAGGCGGACGGGGCCAACGTCCTGACTTTC,CASLQADGANVLTF
few,TRBJ2-3,15,.,TRBV2,TGTGCCAGCAGTGGGAGTGGGGAGTCGGCAGATACGCAGTATTTT,CASSGSGESADTQYF
many,TRBJ2-1,11,.,TRBV10-3,TGTGCCATCAGTAGGGGGAATGAGCAGTTCTTC,CAISRGNEQFF
many,TRBJ2-1,14,TRBD1,TRBV5-1,TGCGCCAGCAGCCTCAGACAGGGGGCGGAGGAGCAGTTCTTC,CASSLRQGAEEQFF
.,TRBJ1-6,15,TRBD1,TRBV6-5,TGTGCCAGCAGTTACTCTCAGGGGGCTGGTTCACCCCTCCACTTT,CASSYSQGAGSPLHF
many,TRBJ2-7,13,.,TRBV10-3,TGTGCCATCGGGCAGGGAAGCTCCTACGAGCAGTACTTC,CAIGQGSSYEQYF
.,TRBJ2-7,14,.,TRBV29-1,TGCAGCGTCGAGATCCGGACCCGCGCCTACGAGCAGTACTTC,CSVEIRTRAYEQYF
many,TRBJ1-1,15,TRBD1,TRBV19,TGTGCCAGTAGTGCGGGACAGGGGGTTCGAACTGAAGCTTTCTTT,CASSAGQGVRTEAFF
many,TRBJ2-1,17,.,TRBV27,TGTGCCAGCAGTTCACCTCAGGGGGGAGGGACCTACAATGAGCAGTTCTTC,CASSSPQGGGTYNEQFF
many,TRBJ2-7,12,.,TRBV7-6,TGTGCCAGCAGCTCGACTAGCTACGAGCAGTACTTC,CASSSTSYEQYF
many,TRBJ2-5,11,.,TRBV9,TGTGCCAGCAGCGTAGGATCGACCCAGTACTTC,CASSVGSTQYF
.,TRBJ2-7,14,.,TRBV12-3/TRBV12-4,TGTGCCAGCAGTCCTTACGGCACAACCTACGAGCAGTACTTC,CASSPYGTTYEQYF
many,TRBJ1-1,13,.,TRBV12-3/TRBV12-4,TGTGCCAGCAGGCAGCAACTTAACACTGAAGCTTTCTTT,CASRQQLNTEAFF
many,TRBJ2-5,16,TRBD2,TRBV20-1,TGCAGTGGGAGTCTAGCGGGAGGATGGAAGAGGGAGACCCAGTACTTC,CSGSLAGGWKRETQYF
many,TRBJ2-1,12,.,TRBV20-1,TGCAGTGCTAGCCCCCAGGGGGGTGAGCAGTTCTTC,CSASPQGGEQFF
many,TRBJ1-4,14,TRBD1,TRBV28,TGTGCCAGCCTCCAGGACAGGGGTTATGAAAAACTGTTTTTT,CASLQDRGYEKLFF
many,TRBJ2-7,14,.,TRBV20-1,TGCAGTGCTAGAGACCGGAGGACCCCCTACGAGCAGTACTTC,CSARDRRTPYEQYF
.,TRBJ2-2,14,.,TRBV5-1,TGCGCCAGCAGCGACGGGACACTCACCGGGGAGCTGTTTTTT,CASSDGTLTGELFF